Shown below are 18 T cell receptor beta chains from a single sample sequenced in a study of cytomegalovirus exposure and HLA in healthy donors (dated by TCRdb to 2016 to 2017). Library preparation was by the immunoSEQ multiplex PCR assay. Imported from immuneACCESS, the table was reduced by TCRdb to in-frame sequences with V and J called. These copies leave out some clones; in studies compared against another copy, an unresolved V gene accounts for under half, and the cause of the remainder is not known. The sample table lists roughly 150,000 clones, just under 85% of them with a count of one. 25% to 30% of the sample is in the top ten clones. Sequenced input: PBMCs. The receptors stem from a man aged 25 to 40 in good health and CMV-seropositive.

On this clone itself: The same CDR3 can be traced to other DNA sequences in this sample. In DNA, the CDR3 is TGTGCCAGCAGCTTACGGGTTTATGGCTACACCTTC. Translation gives CASSLRVYGYTF. The V gene is TRBV7-2, the J gene TRBJ1-2; D gene unclear. Germline loops: CDR1 SGHTA, CDR2 FQGNSA. CDR3 length equals 12 residues. V was pared by 2 bases and J by 5 bases, with 6 bases between.

The V gene is TRBV29-1, the J gene TRBJ2-1; TRBD2 might be the D (5 bases). With 2 bases removed from V and 0 bases from J, the gap between germline ends came to 8 bases. Germline CDR1 reads SQVTM; CDR2 reads ANQGSEA. The CDR3 totals 14 residues. CDR3: CSVESGSSYNEQFF. In nucleotides, the CDR3 is TGCAGCGTTGAATCGGGGAGCTCCTACAATGAGCAGTTCTTC.

V gene TRBV14 combines with J gene TRBJ2-3; TRBD2 aligns across 7 bases. Losses at the gene ends were 3 bases for V and 3 bases for J; bases not matched to a gene: 9. The CDR3 is 16 amino acids. The germline V gene has CDR1 SGHDN and CDR2 FVKESK. DNA for the CDR3: TGTGCCAGCAGCCATCCCGCGGGAGCCTGGACAGATACGCAGTATTTT. Protein product: CASSHPAGAWTDTQYF.

The CDR3 DNA is TGTGCCAGCAGCTTGGACAGGAGCACCGGGGAGCTGTTTTTT. Residues: CASSLDRSTGELFF. This chain connects TRBV5-4 to TRBJ2-2, with D tentatively TRBD1 (5 bases). CDR1 SGHNT and CDR2 YYREEE come from the germline V gene (reference sequence). Trimming took off 0 bases at V and 4 bases at J, with 7 bases between the two ends. This CDR3 contains 14 residues.

This chain uses TRBV11-2 with TRBJ2-3, with 9 bases fitting TRBD2. Germline loops: CDR1 SGHAT, CDR2 FQNNGV. CDR3 size: 16 residues. The trim removed 6 bases at V and 2 bases at J, leaving 9 bases unmatched. The CDR3 spells CASRTIAGAFTDTQYF. Here the CDR3 DNA reads TGTGCCAGCAGGACAATAGCGGGGGCCTTCACAGATACGCAGTATTTT.

The CDR3 DNA is TGTGCCAGCCTAACACAGGGGGGCACAGATACGCAGTATTTT. Its protein is CASLTQGGTDTQYF. The chain couples TRBV13 to TRBJ2-3; 8 nucleotides align to TRBD1. The germline CDR1 and CDR2 sequences are PRHDT and FYEKMQ (reference sequence). V dropped 8 bases and J dropped 1; count of bases not matched to a gene: 5. The CDR3 is 14 amino acids. Full variable domain (missing parts from reference TRBV13 and TRBJ2-3): AAGVIQSPRHLIKEKRETATLKCYPIPRHDTVYWYQQGPGQDPQFLISFYEKMQSDKGSIPDRFSAQQFSDYHSELNMSSLELGDSALYFCASLTQGGTDTQYFGPGTRLTVL.

The chain joins TRBV18 to TRBJ2-7; the D gene is possibly TRBD2 (5 bases). Trimming pared 2 bases from V and 0 bases from J, leaving 11 bases between. Per the germline V gene, CDR1 is KGHSH and CDR2 is LQKENI. The CDR3 is 15 amino acids. CDR3 loop: CASSPGPGNSYEQYF. In DNA form, the CDR3 reads TGTGCCAGCTCACCAGGGCCGGGGAACTCCTACGAGCAGTACTTC.

In its sample, this clone was seen a few times. This sequence joins TRBV18 and TRBJ1-4; D might be TRBD1 (5 bases). The V gene's germline CDR1 is KGHSH and CDR2 LQKENI. The CDR3 is 14 residues long. Trimming took off 3 bases at V and 7 bases at J, with 12 bases between the two ends. The CDR3: CASSPAGFGEKLFF. The CDR3 DNA follows: TGTGCCAGCTCACCCGCAGGGTTCGGTGAAAAACTGTTTTTT.

This clone was seen a single time. The chain links TRBV6-6 to TRBJ2-7; weak D call: TRBD1 (6 bases). Trimming removed 6 bases from V and 0 bases from J, with 18 bases in between. CDR1 MNHNY and CDR2 SVGAGI come from the germline V gene (reference sequence). This CDR3 is built from 16 residues. CDR3 sequence (DNA): TGTGCCAGCAGGATAACCGGGACATCCCTCTCCTACGAGCAGTACTTC. Amino acids: CASRITGTSLSYEQYF.

The chain links TRBV6-5 to TRBJ2-7; a possible D gene is TRBD1 (5 bases). Looked up from germline, CDR1 is MNHEY and CDR2 is SVGAGI. The V end was cut by 5 bases, the J end by 6 bases, with 17 bases between. The CDR3 totals 14 residues. The CDR3 is CASSEEDTGGEQYF. CDR3 nucleotides: TGTGCCAGCAGTGAAGAGGACACGGGTGGCGAGCAGTACTTC.

The CDR3 DNA reads as TGTGCCAGCAGCTTGGGGGGCGTAAGCGGGGGACAGGAGACCCAGTACTTC. Its protein product is CASSLGGVSGGQETQYF. This chain connects TRBV11-3 to TRBJ2-5; maybe TRBD2 (8 bases). CDR3 length: 17 residues. Trimming removed 3 bases at V and 5 bases at J, with 22 bases between. Germline assignment: CDR1 SGHNT and CDR2 YENEEA.

The rearrangement joins TRBV7-8 to TRBJ2-3, with 10 bases fitting TRBD2. J was trimmed by 1 base and V by 4 bases; bases with no gene match: 2. CDR1 is SGHVS, CDR2 FQNEAQ, per germline. The length of the CDR3 is 15 residues. CDR3 protein: CASSSAGGRTDTQYF. CDR3 DNA sequence: TGTGCCAGCAGCTCAGCGGGGGGGCGCACAGATACGCAGTATTTT.

The chain is built from TRBV2 and TRBJ2-7, with 14 positions matching TRBD2. V was clipped by 6 bases and J by 4 bases; unmatched bases: 5. The CDR3 contains 15 residues. Germline loops: CDR1 SNHLY, CDR2 FYNNEI. The CDR3 protein is CASRDGLAGGYEQYF. The CDR3 nucleotides are TGTGCCAGCAGGGACGGACTAGCGGGGGGTTACGAGCAGTACTTC.

V gene TRBV6-5 combines with J gene TRBJ2-3; possibly TRBD2 for D (7 bases). The CDR3 extends over 16 amino acids. Germline V CDR1 and CDR2: MNHEY, SVGAGI. V shed 2 bases and J shed 4 bases, with 16 bases lying between them. CDR3 protein: CASSYLLGGGSDTQYF. The DNA for the CDR3 is TGTGCCAGCAGTTACCTGCTGGGGGGGGGCTCAGATACGCAGTATTTT.

CDR3 nucleotides: TGTGCCAGCAGCAGAACTAGCGGGGGCTCATACGAGCAGTACTTC. Protein product: CASSRTSGGSYEQYF. V gene TRBV2 combines with J gene TRBJ2-7; 11 nucleotides align to TRBD2. CDR1 is SNHLY and CDR2 is FYNNEI in the germline V gene. The V segment lost 6 bases and the J segment 4 bases; nucleotides outside the gene matches: 8. CDR3 length equals 15 residues.

The V gene is TRBV10-3, the J gene TRBJ2-7; D unresolved. Germline CDR1 and CDR2: ENHRY and SYGVKD. Trimming left V 5 bases short and J 6 bases short, with 17 bases between. The CDR3 is 14 residues long. The CDR3 here is CAISSGLEIGEQYF. The CDR3 nucleotides read TGTGCCATCAGTTCCGGTCTAGAGATTGGCGAGCAGTACTTC.

The chain combines TRBV4-1 with TRBJ2-7; 8 bases are a match to TRBD2. The ends lost 4 bases at V and 2 bases at J; junction bases unmatched: 7. CDR1 is MGHRA, CDR2 YSYEKL, per germline. The CDR3 runs 15 residues. The chain's CDR3 is CASSLRDSGTYEQYF. DNA of the CDR3: TGCGCCAGCAGCCTTCGAGATAGCGGGACCTACGAGCAGTACTTC.

V gene TRBV7-2 combines with J gene TRBJ2-7; D not resolved. CDR1 and CDR2 from the germline V gene are SGHTA and FQGNSA. The CDR3 covers 13 residues. V was pared by 5 bases and J by 3 bases, with 11 bases between. Here the CDR3 reads CASSPGEVYEQYF. The CDR3 DNA is TGTGCCAGCAGCCCTGGAGAGGTCTACGAGCAGTACTTC.